A selection of T cell receptor delta chains follows, all from one sample in a study of gammadelta T cells in human blood. TCRdb re-processed the RT-PCR reads via CATT. The repertoire consists of approximately 2,000 delta-chain clones, with less than 3.5% occurring once and the leading ten covering 20% to 25%. Sequencing was carried out using Vgamma9Vdelta2 gamma-delta T cells from fetal blood. The source is a human fetus. The CDR3 runs from the conserved cysteine through the conserved F or W. The D gene is left open where the match is weak. Clone sizes are given selectively: once, few, many, or a class where the clone is expanded.

TRDV2	18	TRDJ3	medium-sized	TRDD3	TGTGCCTGTGACACCGGGGGATACTCGACCTGGGACACCCGACAGATGTTTTTC	CACDTGGYSTWDTRQMFF
TRDV2	18	TRDJ1	medium-sized	TRDD3	TGTGCCTGTGACACTTTACTGGGGGATACGCAGTACACCGATAAACTCATCTTT	CACDTLLGDTQYTDKLIF
TRDV2	18	TRDJ3	medium-sized	TRDD3	TGTGCCTGTGACACGTGGGGGATACGCGACTGGGACACCCGACAGATGTTTTTC	CACDTWGIRDWDTRQMFF
TRDV2	16	TRDJ3	medium-sized	NA	TGTGCCTGTGACACCGTCGGATCCTGGGACACCCGACAGATGTTTTTC	CACDTVGSWDTRQMFF
TRDV2	16	TRDJ3	medium-sized	TRDD3	TGTGCCTGTGCTGGGGGATACTCCTGGGACACCCGACAGATGTTTTTC	CACAGGYSWDTRQMFF
TRDV2	18	TRDJ3	few	TRDD3	TGTGCCTGTGACACCGGGGGATACTACTCCTGGGACACCCGACAGATGTTTTTC	CACDTGGYYSWDTRQMFF
TRDV2	17	TRDJ3	medium-sized	TRDD3	TGTGCCTGTGACTGGGGGATAAGCTCCTGGGACACCCGACAGATGTTTTTC	CACDWGISSWDTRQMFF
TRDV2	18	TRDJ3	medium-sized	NA	TGTGCCTGTGACACCGGGGACGCCCGCTCCTGGGACACCCGACAGATGTTTTTC	CACDTGDARSWDTRQMFF
TRDV2	17	TRDJ3	medium-sized	TRDD3	TGTGCCTGTGACACTACTGGGGGATCCTGGGACACCCGACAGATGTTTTTC	CACDTTGGSWDTRQMFF
TRDV2	20	TRDJ3	medium-sized	TRDD3	TGTGCCTGTGACCCATTACTGGGGGATACGAGCTCCTGGGACACCCGACAGATGTTTTTC	CACDPLLGDTSSWDTRQMFF
TRDV2	18	TRDJ3	medium-sized	NA	TGTGCCTGTGACACCGTGGGGGTCAGCTCCTGGGACACCCGACAGATGTTTTTC	CACDTVGVSSWDTRQMFF
TRDV2	18	TRDJ3	medium-sized	TRDD3	TGTGCCTGTGACGCCTTGGGGGATAGGGCCTGGGACACCCGACAGATGTTTTTC	CACDALGDRAWDTRQMFF
TRDV2	17	TRDJ3	medium-sized	TRDD3	TGTGCCTGTGACATCTTGGGGGATACCTGGGACACCCGACAGATGTTTTTC	CACDILGDTWDTRQMFF
TRDV2	19	TRDJ3	medium-sized	TRDD3	TGTGCCTGTGACGTACTGGGGGATGGACGCTCCTGGGACACCCGACAGATGTTTTTC	CACDVLGDGRSWDTRQMFF
TRDV2	17	TRDJ3	few	NA	TGTGCCTGTGACACTGGGGGTCGAACCTGGGACACCCGACAGATGTTTTTC	CACDTGGRTWDTRQMFF
TRDV2	16	TRDJ3	medium-sized	TRDD3	TGTGCCTGTGACACTGGGGGATCCTGGGACACCCGACAGATGTTTTTC	CACDTGGSWDTRQMFF
TRAV38-2/DV8	17	TRDJ3	medium-sized	TRDD3	TGTGCTTATAGGAGCGCTGGGGGATCCTGGGACACCCGACAGATGTTTTTC	CAYRSAGGSWDTRQMFF
TRDV2	19	TRDJ3	medium-sized	TRDD3	TGTGCCTGTGACGAAACGTACTGGGGGAGCTCCTGGGACACCCGACAGATGTTTTTC	CACDETYWGSSWDTRQMFF
TRDV2	18	TRDJ3	medium-sized	NA	TGTGCCTGTGACACCGGTGGGGGCCTCTCCTGGGACACCCGACAGATGTTTTTC	CACDTGGGLSWDTRQMFF
TRDV2	18	TRDJ3	medium-sized	TRDD3	TGTGCCTGTGACACTGGGGGATACGCTTCCTGGGACACCCGACAGATGTTTTTC	CACDTGGYASWDTRQMFF
TRDV2	19	TRDJ3	medium-sized	NA	TGTGCCTGTGACACCGTGAGGGCGGTTAGCTCCTGGGACACCCGACAGATGTTTTTC	CACDTVRAVSSWDTRQMFF
TRDV2	18	TRDJ3	medium-sized	TRDD3	TGTGCCTGTGACACTGGGGGATACCGCTCCTGGGACACCCGACAGATGTTTTTC	CACDTGGYRSWDTRQMFF
TRDV2	13	TRDJ2	medium-sized	NA	TGTGCCTGTGACACCGGGGGGACAGCACAACTCTTCTTT	CACDTGGTAQLFF
TRDV2	17	TRDJ3	NA	NA	TGTGCCTGTGACACCGTACTGGGAGACTGGGACACCCGACAGATGTTTTTC	CACDTVLGDWDTRQMFF
TRDV2	13	TRDJ1	large	TRDD3	TGTGCCTGTGACACTGGGGGATACGATAAACTCATCTTT	CACDTGGYDKLIF
TRDV2	18	TRDJ3	large	TRDD3	TGTGCCTGTGACACCGTTGGGGGATACTCCTGGGACACCCGACAGATGTTTTTC	CACDTVGGYSWDTRQMFF
TRDV2	14	TRDJ1	medium-sized	TRDD3	TGTGCCTGTGATTTACTGGGGGACACCGATAAACTCATCTTT	CACDLLGDTDKLIF
TRDV2	17	TRDJ3	large	TRDD3	TGTGCCTGTGACTACTGGGGGAGCTCCTGGGACACCCGACAGATGTTTTTC	CACDYWGSSWDTRQMFF
TRDV2	16	TRDJ3	few	NA	TGTGCCTGTGACACCTGGGACTCCTGGGACACCCGACAGATGTTTTTC	CACDTWDSWDTRQMFF
TRDV2	15	TRDJ2	large	TRDD3	TGTGCCTGTGACATACTGGGGGATTTGACAGCACAACTCTTCTTT	CACDILGDLTAQLFF
TRDV2	15	TRDJ1	medium-sized	TRDD3	TGTGCCTGTGACATACTGGGGGCGTACACCGATAAACTCATCTTT	CACDILGAYTDKLIF
TRDV2	15	TRDJ1	NA	TRDD3	TGTGCCTGTGACAAACTGGGGGATAATCTCGATAAACTCATCTTT	CACDKLGDNLDKLIF
TRDV2	19	TRDJ3	medium-sized	TRDD3	TGTGCCTGTGACAACGGGTGGGGGACAAGCTCCTGGGACACCCGACAGATGTTTTTC	CACDNGWGTSSWDTRQMFF
TRDV2	19	TRDJ3	medium-sized	TRDD3	TGTGCCTGTGACCGTCTGGGGGATACGAGCTCCTGGGACACCCGACAGATGTTTTTC	CACDRLGDTSSWDTRQMFF
TRDV2	15	TRDJ2	medium-sized	TRDD3	TGTGCCTGTGACCCACTACTGGGGGATACAGCACAACTCTTCTTT	CACDPLLGDTAQLFF
TRDV2	20	TRDJ3	large	TRDD3	TGTGCCTGTGACACCGTACTGGGGGATACGCGCTCCTGGGACACCCGACAGATGTTTTTC	CACDTVLGDTRSWDTRQMFF
TRDV2	15	TRDJ1	medium-sized	TRDD3	TGTGCCTGTGACTGGGGGATACGGTACACCGATAAACTCATCTTT	CACDWGIRYTDKLIF
TRDV2	16	TRDJ2	medium-sized	TRDD3	TGTGCCTGTGACACCTGGGGGATATCTTTGACAGCACAACTCTTCTTT	CACDTWGISLTAQLFF
TRDV2	17	TRDJ3	NA	TRDD3	TGTGCCTGTGACTCTACTGGGGATACCTGGGACACCCGACAGATGTTTTTC	CACDSTGDTWDTRQMFF
TRDV2	18	TRDJ3	medium-sized	NA	TGTGCCTGTGACACCTGGGGTACCAGCTCCTGGGACACCCGACAGATGTTTTTC	CACDTWGTSSWDTRQMFF
TRDV2	19	TRDJ3	medium-sized	TRDD3	TGTGCCTGTGACGTACTGGGGGATACGGGCTCCTGGGACACCCGACAGATGTTTTTC	CACDVLGDTGSWDTRQMFF
TRDV2	18	TRDJ3	large	TRDD3	TGTGCCTGTGACACCGCTGGGGGATACTCCTGGGACACCCGACAGATGTTTTTC	CACDTAGGYSWDTRQMFF
TRDV2	18	TRDJ3	NA	NA	TGTGCCTGTGACATCTTAACTGGGCGCGCCTGGGACACCCGACAGATGTTTTTC	CACDILTGRAWDTRQMFF
TRDV2	18	TRDJ3	NA	TRDD3	TGTGCCTGTGACACCGTTGGGGGACCCTCCTGGGACACCCGACAGATGTTTTTC	CACDTVGGPSWDTRQMFF
TRDV2	16	TRDJ1	few	TRDD3	TGTGCCTGTGACTCCTTACTGGGGGATACTTCCGATAAACTCATCTTT	CACDSLLGDTSDKLIF
TRDV2	15	TRDJ1	medium-sized	TRDD3	TGTGCCTGTGACACCTGGGGGATAAGGAACGATAAACTCATCTTT	CACDTWGIRNDKLIF
TRDV2	19	TRDJ3	medium-sized	TRDD3	TGTGCCTGTGACAAGGGCTGGGGGATTGGCTCCTGGGACACCCGACAGATGTTTTTC	CACDKGWGIGSWDTRQMFF